These 20 T cell receptor beta chains were sequenced from one sample in a study of blood T cell repertoires in COVID-19. The repertoire was sequenced with immunoSEQ multiplex PCR; TCRdb's copy has only in-frame clones and lacks some. The sample consists of about 160,000 clones, roughly 72% of them appearing once. Source material: peripheral blood. The receptor set was obtained from a woman at least 80 years old with acute or convalescent COVID-19.

This chain uses TRBV30 with TRBJ1-1; D possibly corresponds to TRBD1 (5 bases). Trimming stripped 4 bases from V and 4 bases from J, with 13 bases between. Germline V lookup: CDR1 GTSNPN, CDR2 SVGIG (reference sequence). The CDR3 spans 13 residues. The CDR3 bases are TGTGCCTGGACCCCAGGGTCGGGCACTGAAGCTTTCTTT. Translation gives CAWTPGSGTEAFF.

V gene TRBV7-3 combines with J gene TRBJ2-5, with 9 bases lining up with TRBD1. Germline assignment: CDR1 SGHTA and CDR2 FQGTGA. This CDR3 is 16 amino acids long. V shed 2 bases, J shed 1 base, and the junction held 5 bases outside the gene matches. CDR3 in amino acids: CASSLGPTGGQETQYF. DNA for the CDR3: TGTGCCAGCAGCTTAGGACCGACAGGGGGCCAAGAGACCCAGTACTTC.

The chain links TRBV6-5 to TRBJ2-3; 14 nucleotides agree with TRBD2. V trimming: 6 bases; J trimming: 5 bases; junction bases outside the gene matches: 4. CDR3 size: 15 residues. The germline V gene encodes CDR1 MNHEY and CDR2 SVGAGI. The CDR3 coding sequence is TGTGCCAGCAGGATGGGACTAGCGGGAGTAGATACGCAGTATTTT. This codes for CASRMGLAGVDTQYF.

This sequence joins TRBV2 and TRBJ2-7, with 9 nucleotides matching TRBD1. CDR1 SNHLY and CDR2 FYNNEI come from the germline V gene. The CDR3 extends over 17 amino acids. V trimming: 6 bases; J trimming: 1 base; junction bases outside the gene matches: 13. Written as DNA, the CDR3 is TGTGCCAGCAGGGGGACAGGGTGGGAACTTATTTCCTACGAGCAGTACTTC. It translates to CASRGTGWELISYEQYF.

CDR3 sequence (DNA): TGTGCCAGCAGCTTGGGGGCCGGGACTCCCGATCAGCCCCAGCATTTT. It is translated as CASSLGAGTPDQPQHF. The rearrangement links TRBV5-6 to TRBJ1-5; D might be TRBD1 (5 bases). This CDR3 has 16 residues. The ends were cut back, 0 bases at V and 5 bases at J, with 15 bases in the middle. Germline CDR1 SGHDT, CDR2 YYEEEE.

This chain connects TRBV19 to TRBJ1-5, with D tentatively TRBD1 (5 bases). CDR1 is LNHDA and CDR2 is SQIVND in the germline V gene (reference sequence). CDR3 length: 13 residues. Trimming removed 5 bases from V and 7 bases from J, with 12 bases in between. CDR3 coding DNA: TGTGCCAGTAGTGCCACAGGAGGGCAGCCCCAGCATTTT. Translation gives CASSATGGQPQHF.

The chain has TRBV2 and TRBJ2-1, with 11 positions matching TRBD2. The junction had 3 bases not matched to a gene; V was cut back by 3 bases and J by 5 bases. The CDR3 runs 15 residues. The germline gives CDR1 SNHLY, CDR2 FYNNEI. The CDR3 spells CASSDSGGANNEQFF. In DNA, the CDR3 is TGTGCCAGCAGTGATAGCGGGGGGGCGAACAATGAGCAGTTCTTC.

This chain uses TRBV5-5 with TRBJ1-2, with TRBD1 matching 9 bases. CDR1 is SGHKS, CDR2 YYEKEE, per germline (reference sequence). With V trimmed by 0 bases and J by 3 bases, 9 bases remained unmatched. This CDR3 spans 17 amino acids. The CDR3 DNA follows: TGTGCCAGCAGCTTGGTGGACGGGACAGGGTGGGACTATGGCTACACCTTC. This encodes CASSLVDGTGWDYGYTF.

V usage is TRBV10-3 and J usage is TRBJ2-1; 13 bases are shared with TRBD2. The V and J ends lost 6 bases and 4 bases, in that order; junction bases with no gene match: 0. The CDR3 covers 14 residues. CDR1 is ENHRY, CDR2 SYGVKD, per germline. CDR3 protein: CAIRGLAGYNEQFF. The CDR3 nucleotides read TGTGCCATCAGGGGACTAGCGGGATACAATGAGCAGTTCTTC.

The chain is built from TRBV6-5 and TRBJ2-7, with D tentatively TRBD1 (5 bases). The germline V gene has CDR1 MNHEY and CDR2 SVGAGI. V gave up 2 bases and J gave up 5 bases, with 19 bases separating them. This CDR3 spans 16 amino acids. The CDR3 DNA sequence: TGTGCCAGCAGTTACACCGGACAAGGGGCTCTGGACGAGCAGTACTTC. Protein product: CASSYTGQGALDEQYF.

The CDR3 reads CAWSSGRYEQYF. CDR3 bases: TGTGCCTGGAGTAGCGGGAGGTACGAGCAGTACTTC. J is TRBJ2-7 and V is TRBV30, with 9 bases lining up with TRBD2. This CDR3 has 12 residues. J lost 4 bases, V lost 2 bases, and 0 bases had no gene match. Germline loops: CDR1 GTSNPN, CDR2 SVGIG (reference sequence).

The chain joins TRBV19 to TRBJ1-6; 10 bases are shared with TRBD1. V lost 5 bases, J lost 7 bases, and 5 bases stayed unmatched. The CDR3 extends over 15 amino acids. Per germline, CDR1 LNHDA and CDR2 SQIVND (reference sequence). CDR3 bases: TGTGCCAGTAGTCCCATGGGACAGGGGAATTCACCCCTCCACTTT. Amino acid sequence: CASSPMGQGNSPLHF. The entire variable domain, with the rest obtained from reference TRBV19 and TRBJ1-6, is as follows: DGGITQSPKYLFRKEGQNVTLSCEQNLNHDAMYWYRQDPGQGLRLIYYSQIVNDFQKGDIAEGYSVSREKKESFPLTVTSAQKNPTAFYLCASSPMGQGNSPLHFGNGTRLTVT.

This clone appeared once. The rearrangement links TRBV9 to TRBJ2-1; TRBD1 matches 9 bases. Trimming removed 5 bases from V and 8 bases from J; junction bases left unmatched: 8. The CDR3 has 14 residues. Germline CDR1 and CDR2: SGDLS and YYNGEE. The chain's CDR3 is CASRRDRDWDEQFF. The CDR3 nucleotides read TGTGCCAGCAGACGGGACAGGGATTGGGATGAGCAGTTCTTC.

This clone was detected only once. The chain employs TRBV5-1 and TRBJ2-3, with 12 bases aligning to TRBD2. CDR1 is SGHRS and CDR2 is YFSETQ in the germline V gene. CDR3 length: 15 residues. Losses at the gene ends were 4 bases for V and 6 bases for J; bases not matched to a gene: 6. DNA for the CDR3: TGCGCCAGCAGCGAACTAGCGGGAGGTGGGGATACGCAGTATTTT. Its protein is CASSELAGGGDTQYF.

The chain carries TRBV27 and TRBJ2-7, with D unclear. Between the trimmed V and J ends, which lost 3 bases and 0 bases, there was a span of 9 bases. Per the germline V gene, CDR1 is MNHEY and CDR2 is SMNVEV (reference sequence). The CDR3 is made up of 14 amino acids. CDR3 in DNA: TGTGCCAGCAGTTTCAGGCAGTCCTCCTACGAGCAGTACTTC. The encoded protein is CASSFRQSSYEQYF.

This clone was recorded a few times. The CDR3 sequence is CASSEQGSTGELFF. In DNA, the CDR3 is TGTGCCAGCAGCGAACAGGGTAGCACCGGGGAGCTGTTTTTT. This chain uses TRBV11-2 with TRBJ2-2; perhaps TRBD1 as D (6 bases). The CDR3 has 14 amino acids. The V and J ends lost 5 bases and 4 bases respectively, with 11 bases between them. CDR1 is SGHAT, CDR2 FQNNGV, per germline.

The chain combines TRBV6-2 or TRBV6-3 with TRBJ1-5; D unresolved. Trimming cost V 2 bases and J 4 bases, with 30 bases left between them. Germline CDR1 reads MNHEY; CDR2 reads SVGEGT. The CDR3 runs 21 residues. This CDR3 is CASSYRGSGGVSAGPNQPQHF. Written as DNA, the CDR3 is TGTGCCAGCAGTTACCGGGGTTCAGGCGGAGTGTCTGCCGGGCCAAATCAGCCCCAGCATTTT.

There are a few counts of this clone. The CDR3 DNA reads as TGTGCCAGCAAGGGCAGGGCTACAGATACGCAGTATTTT. This sequence encodes CASKGRATDTQYF. The V and J genes are TRBV2 and TRBJ2-3, with a weak D call TRBD1 (5 bases). Germline assignment: CDR1 SNHLY and CDR2 FYNNEI. This CDR3 is 13 amino acids long. Trimming shortened V by 7 bases and J by 3 bases, and 11 bases separated the two germline ends.

V is TRBV7-2 and J is TRBJ1-1; no clear D. The CDR3 totals 15 residues. The germline gives CDR1 SGHTA, CDR2 FQGNSA. The V gene lost 1 base and the J gene lost 3 bases, with 12 bases spanning the gap. The CDR3 region has the DNA TGTGCCAGCAGCTTAGGCAGCGGGGAGTACACTGAAGCTTTCTTT. As protein: CASSLGSGEYTEAFF.

The chain joins TRBV7-2 to TRBJ2-1; 14 bases agree with TRBD2. CDR1 is SGHTA, CDR2 FQGNSA, per germline. Trimming at V came to 3 bases and at J to 9 bases, leaving 7 bases not matched to a gene. The CDR3 is 16 amino acids. This CDR3 reads CASSLGTSGGGREQFF. DNA of the CDR3: TGTGCCAGCAGCTTGGGGACTAGCGGGGGAGGCCGTGAGCAGTTCTTC.